Listed here are 13 T cell receptor beta chains from one sample, sequenced in a study of blood T cell repertoires in COVID-19 (dated by TCRdb to about 2020). Library preparation was by the immunoSEQ multiplex PCR assay. In TCRdb, the immuneACCESS table is reduced to in-frame sequences with V and J assigned. These tables do not hold every clone; where another copy was compared, an unresolved V gene accounts for under half, and the others remain unexplained. The sample has a few hundred thousand clones on record, 88% of them singletons. The top ten clones comprise around 3% of the sample. The source material was PBMCs or T cells enriched from blood (not recorded which). Receptors were obtained from a woman aged 45-59 years who had recovered from COVID-19.

J is TRBJ2-7 and V is TRBV28; 10 positions agree with TRBD2. Unmatched junction bases numbered 5, after V lost 2 bases and J lost 7 bases. CDR1 and CDR2 from the germline V gene are MDHEN and SYDVKM. The CDR3 contains 14 residues. In DNA, the CDR3 is TGTGCCAGCAGTTTACCTAGCGGGAGTTTGGAGCAGTACTTC. Encoded protein: CASSLPSGSLEQYF.

The CDR3 loop is CSVEPPSGGTDTQYF. The DNA of the CDR3 is TGCAGCGTCGAACCCCCCAGCGGAGGCACAGATACGCAGTATTTT. The J gene is TRBJ2-3, the V gene TRBV29-1, with a tentative D call TRBD2 (5 bases). CDR3 length: 15 amino acids. Trimming took off 6 bases at V and 1 base at J, with 17 bases between the two ends. Germline V gives CDR1 SQVTM, CDR2 ANQGSEA.

This chain connects TRBV19 to TRBJ1-4, with a weak D call TRBD1 (5 bases). The V gene lost 8 bases and the J gene lost 7 bases, with 11 bases spanning the gap. The CDR3 sequence is 12 residues long. CDR1 LNHDA and CDR2 SQIVND come from the germline V gene (reference sequence). CDR3 nucleotide sequence: TGTGCCAGTCGGGGGATTAGTGAAAAACTGTTTTTT. This sequence encodes CASRGISEKLFF. The full variable domain, in which reference TRBV19 and TRBJ1-4 provide the parts outside the CDR3, is DGGITQSPKYLFRKEGQNVTLSCEQNLNHDAMYWYRQDPGQGLRLIYYSQIVNDFQKGDIAEGYSVSREKKESFPLTVTSAQKNPTAFYLCASRGISEKLFFGSGTQLSVL.

This chain links TRBV7-2 with TRBJ2-1; tentative D call: TRBD2 (7 bases). V gave up 6 bases and J gave up 7 bases, with 19 bases separating them. Per the germline V gene, CDR1 is SGHTA and CDR2 is FQGNSA. The CDR3 contains 15 residues. The CDR3 loop is CASRRGGRAGNEQFF. The CDR3 DNA reads as TGTGCCAGCAGAAGAGGGGGGAGGGCTGGTAATGAGCAGTTCTTC.

V is TRBV27 and J is TRBJ1-6; 9 bases match TRBD1. Per the germline V gene, CDR1 is MNHEY and CDR2 is SMNVEV (reference sequence). Losses at the gene ends were 5 bases for V and 5 bases for J; bases not matched to a gene: 4. The CDR3 consists of 15 residues. CDR3 in DNA: TGTGCCAGCAGTATGGACAGGGGCCATAATTCACCCCTCCACTTT. This gives the protein CASSMDRGHNSPLHF.

J is TRBJ2-7 and V is TRBV2; possible D gene TRBD1, 6 bases. Germline V lookup: CDR1 SNHLY, CDR2 FYNNEI. The V end was cut by 3 bases, the J end by 6 bases, with 15 bases between. This CDR3 has 14 residues. The CDR3 region has the DNA TGTGCCAGCAGTGATAACAGGGCTGGCGTCGAGCAGTACTTC. This gives the protein CASSDNRAGVEQYF.

This chain uses TRBV28 with TRBJ1-1; weak D call: TRBD1 (5 bases). The ends were cut back, 6 bases at V and 5 bases at J, with 19 bases in the middle. The CDR3 is 15 residues long. Germline CDR1 is MDHEN and CDR2 is SYDVKM. CDR3 protein: CASSPGGVGQTEAFF. As DNA, the CDR3 is TGTGCCAGCAGCCCAGGCGGTGTGGGGCAGACTGAAGCTTTCTTT.

The chain couples TRBV27 to TRBJ1-2; D is ambiguous. Germline assignment: CDR1 MNHEY and CDR2 SMNVEV (reference sequence). The V end lost 0 bases, the J end lost 8 bases, and 13 bases lay between the germline ends. CDR3 length: 14 amino acids. CDR3 coding DNA: TGTGCCAGCAGTTTATCGATAACCGGGGTCGGCTACACCTTC. Amino acid sequence: CASSLSITGVGYTF.

The V and J genes are TRBV11-2 and TRBJ1-2, with no clear D. The CDR3 covers 13 residues. CDR1 is SGHAT and CDR2 is FQNNGV in the germline V gene. V lost 1 base to trimming and J lost 4 bases, with 7 bases between them. As DNA, the CDR3 is TGTGCCAGCAGCTTAGCGGGTCCCTATGGCTACACCTTC. Its protein product is CASSLAGPYGYTF. Using reference TRBV11-2 and TRBJ1-2 for the parts outside the CDR3, the full variable domain is EAGVAQSPRYKIIEKRQSVAFWCNPISGHATLYWYQQILGQGPKLLIQFQNNGVVDDSQLPKDRFSAERLKGVDSTLKIQPAKLEDSAVYLCASSLAGPYGYTFGSGTRLTVV.

This chain uses TRBV7-3 with TRBJ1-2; TRBD1 matches 11 bases. The CDR3 is 16 amino acids. V dropped 1 base and J dropped 7; count of bases not matched to a gene: 8. Germline V gene lookup returns CDR1 SGHTA and CDR2 FQGTGA. DNA for the CDR3: TGTGCCAGCAGCTTAAATCCGGGACAGGGGGTTGGTGGCTACACCTTC. Translation gives CASSLNPGQGVGGYTF.

This sequence joins TRBV28 and TRBJ1-1; perhaps TRBD1 as D (5 bases). CDR3 size: 13 residues. Trimming removed 4 bases at V and 4 bases at J, with 10 bases between. Germline V gene sequence: CDR1 MDHEN, CDR2 SYDVKM. In DNA form, the CDR3 reads TGTGCCAGCAGTTGGGGGGGTCCCACTGAAGCTTTCTTT. Translated, it gives CASSWGGPTEAFF.

The gene calls are TRBV5-5 and TRBJ2-5; TRBD1 agrees at 8 bases. V lost 2 bases to trimming and J lost 4 bases; unmatched junction nucleotides: 7. This CDR3 spans 15 amino acids. Germline lookup yields CDR1 SGHKS and CDR2 YYEKEE (reference sequence). Here the CDR3 reads CASSFLTGQGETQYF. In nucleotides, the CDR3 is TGTGCCAGCAGCTTTCTGACCGGACAGGGAGAGACCCAGTACTTC.

The rearrangement links TRBV29-1 to TRBJ2-1; TRBD2 aligns across 10 bases. CDR1 is SQVTM and CDR2 is ANQGSEA in the germline V gene. This CDR3 has 14 amino acids. The V segment lost 7 bases and the J segment 8 bases; nucleotides outside the gene matches: 11. The CDR3 loop reads CSAMASGSLDEQFF. The CDR3 DNA sequence: TGCAGCGCGATGGCTAGCGGGAGTTTGGATGAGCAGTTCTTC.